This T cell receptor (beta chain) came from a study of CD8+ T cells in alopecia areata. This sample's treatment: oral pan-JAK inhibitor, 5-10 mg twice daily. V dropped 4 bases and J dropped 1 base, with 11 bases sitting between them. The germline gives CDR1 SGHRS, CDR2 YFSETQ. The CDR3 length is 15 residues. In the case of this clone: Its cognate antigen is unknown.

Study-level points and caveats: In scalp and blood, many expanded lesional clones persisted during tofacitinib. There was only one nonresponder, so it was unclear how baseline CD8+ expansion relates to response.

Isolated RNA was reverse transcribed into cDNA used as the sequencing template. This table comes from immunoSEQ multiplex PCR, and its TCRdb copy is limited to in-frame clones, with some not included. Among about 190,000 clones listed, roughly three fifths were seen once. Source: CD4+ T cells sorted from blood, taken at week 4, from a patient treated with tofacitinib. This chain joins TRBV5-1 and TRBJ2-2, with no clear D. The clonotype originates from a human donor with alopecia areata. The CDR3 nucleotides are TGCGCCAGCAGCCTCTCGGCGGAGAACACCGGGGAGCTGTTTTTT. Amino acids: CASSLSAENTGELFF.